This T cell receptor (beta chain) was retrieved from a study of CD8+CD57+ T cells in acquired aplastic anemia. As for the study in general: Sorting CD4+ and CD8+ cells gave DNA averaging about 2.9 ug. Study-level results: Patients and controls turned out to have roughly 30 CD8+ CDR3 sequences in common. In CD8+ cells, Simpson's diversity showed no significant difference between patients and controls.

This CDR3 contains 12 residues. Germline lookup yields CDR1 DFQATT and CDR2 SNEGSKA (reference sequence). V gave up 5 bases and J gave up 4 bases, with 8 bases separating them. Patients chosen for sequencing had CD8+CD57+ cells that had expanded, as shown by flow cytometry. Patients, without exception, had severe acquired aplastic anemia. As concerns this clonotype: Its matching antigen is unknown.

Researchers used genomic DNA as the template to profile TCR beta VDJ and CDR3. One entry per CDR3 protein results from TCRdb running MiXCR on the reads. The sample lists approximately 300,000 distinct CDR3 sequences; approximately 57% were seen once. The sequenced sample was sorted CD4+, CD8+, or CD8+CD57+ T cells (not recorded which) from PBMCs. The genes are TRBV20-1 and TRBJ1-4; maybe TRBD1 (6 bases). The sequence was obtained from a human donor with aplastic anemia. The CDR3 nucleotides are TGCAGTGCTGAACAGGGTAATGAAAAACTGTTTTTT. Translating it yields CSAEQGNEKLFF.